Presented here are 7 T cell receptor beta chains from one specimen sequenced in a study of T cell clonotyping in hematopoietic cell transplantation. The time point was: recipient sample about 28 days before transplant, after cytoreduction. The method was immunoSEQ multiplex PCR; TCRdb's version includes in-frame clones alone and lacks a portion of them. In the table there are 35,000 to 45,000 clones, approximately 95% of which are singletons. The input for sequencing was peripheral blood mononuclear cells, taken before stem cell transplant. The receptors were sampled from a man in his forties with chronic myeloid leukemia. Some clones in this sample may be carry-over from other donors' samples.

The chain joins TRBV4-3 to TRBJ1-2, with D maybe TRBD1 (5 bases). Trimming took off 0 bases at V and 4 bases at J, with 18 bases between the two ends. The germline V gene encodes CDR1 LGHNA and CDR2 YSLEER. The CDR3 runs 17 residues. The CDR3 reads CASSQEFGARGRYGYTF. The CDR3 DNA is TGCGCCAGCAGCCAAGAATTCGGGGCGAGGGGACGCTATGGCTACACCTTC.

The chain recombines TRBV7-8 with TRBJ1-1; D gene uncertain. The CDR3 is 13 residues long. V was pared by 1 base and J by 1 base, with 4 bases between. Germline V gene sequence: CDR1 SGHVS, CDR2 FQNEAQ. CDR3 DNA: TGTGCCAGCAGCTTAGACACGAACACTGAAGCTTTCTTT. This translates into CASSLDTNTEAFF.

The chain uses TRBV5-6 and TRBJ2-7; D possibly uses TRBD1 or TRBD2 (5 bases each). The V and J ends lost 4 bases and 3 bases respectively, with 14 bases between them. Germline V gene lookup returns CDR1 SGHDT and CDR2 YYEEEE. This CDR3 contains 14 residues. This CDR3 is CASSTRDRIYEQYF. CDR3 sequence (DNA): TGTGCCAGCAGCACAAGGGACCGGATCTACGAGCAGTACTTC. The entire variable domain, with the rest obtained from reference TRBV5-6 and TRBJ2-7, is as follows: DAGVTQSPTHLIKTRGQQVTLRCSPKSGHDTVSWYQQALGQGPQFIFQYYEEEERQRGNFPDRFSGHQFPNYSSELNVNALLLGDSALYLCASSTRDRIYEQYFGPGTRLTVT.

The chain uses TRBV2 and TRBJ2-2, with D possibly being TRBD1 (5 bases). This CDR3 is 13 amino acids long. Trimming removed 6 bases from V and 4 bases from J, with 9 bases in between. Germline CDR1 SNHLY, CDR2 FYNNEI. This chain's CDR3 is CASRKGPTGELFF. CDR3 sequence (DNA): TGTGCCAGCAGGAAGGGGCCCACCGGGGAGCTGTTTTTT.

The rearrangement uses TRBV21-1 and TRBJ1-5. TRBV21-1 is a documented pseudogene. The CDR3 spans 14 residues. CDR3 sequence reads: CASSTGRGNQPQHF. In DNA, the CDR3 is TGTGCCAGTAGCACGGGTCGGGGCAATCAGCCCCAGCATTTT.

V gene TRBV4-2 combines with J gene TRBJ2-1; possibly TRBD2 for D (5 bases). With 8 bases removed from V and 6 bases from J, the gap between germline ends came to 8 bases. This CDR3 is 11 amino acids long. Looked up from germline, CDR1 is LGHNA and CDR2 is YNFKEQ. The CDR3 region is CASGEGNEQFF. The CDR3 DNA reads as TGTGCCAGCGGAGAGGGCAATGAGCAGTTCTTC.

The rearrangement uses TRBV5-1 and TRBJ2-3; perhaps TRBD2 as D (7 bases). Germline V lookup: CDR1 SGHRS, CDR2 YFSETQ. The CDR3 covers 16 residues. Trimming removed 3 bases at V and 1 base at J, with 15 bases between. CDR3 sequence: CASSWAGAGGTDTQYF. CDR3 coding DNA: TGCGCCAGCAGCTGGGCGGGGGCAGGGGGCACAGATACGCAGTATTTT.